This TCR beta chain was sequenced during a study of cytomegalovirus exposure and HLA in healthy donors (dated by TCRdb to 2016 to 2017). Looking at the study overall: An earlier analysis of some 620 of the donors reported 250 to 300 Gb of sequence data and around 120 million unique TCR beta sequences obtained from some 200 million T cells. Around 300 gigabases of sequencing data and tens of millions of unique TCR sequences were included in an early release covering around 650 HLA-typed donors. Among the roughly 400 genotyped donors, approximately 76% belonged to the genetic ancestry cluster associated with self-reported Caucasian donors. The study aimed to test whether cataloging public T cell receptors could reveal signatures of past pathogen exposure. The T cell repertoires of around 670 subjects were profiled by immunosequencing and related to cytomegalovirus serostatus. Along with the approximately 700-subject first cohort, a separate validation cohort of over a hundred different subjects was used. The study combined high-throughput TCR immunosequencing, statistical association of individual TCRs with disease status, and machine learning to predict cytomegalovirus infection status. To study patterns of TCR occurrence, a later analysis re-analyzed previously published TCR beta repertoires from 500 to 850 donors and added high-resolution HLA genotyping. The later analysis used no new phenotypic data to find candidate immune exposures, relying instead on TCR beta sequences and their occurrence across donors. An earlier analysis of approximately 580 of the donors used high-throughput TCR beta sequencing to judge whether each TCR beta V gene segment behaved as functional or pseudogenic. Alongside the repertoire data, information on donor age, sex, ethnicity and CMV serostatus was compiled. In a later genetic analysis, genome-wide SNP genotypes for about three fifths of the roughly 670 donors were used, and that subset was treated as a discovery cohort. Every repertoire in the discovery cohort had been generated on one and the same sequencing platform. Both class I and class II loci were covered by HLA typing, at four-digit resolution. The number of typed donors differed by locus: roughly 629-640 for A, B, C, DRB1 and DQB1; approximately 540 for DQA1; approximately 610 for DPA1; and some 450 for DPB1. A few DR-DQ haplotypes were treated as single units for association and clustering because of strong linkage in the cohort. Across under 500 genotyped donors of the cohort, an average of about 250,000 unique TCR beta nucleotide sequences per donor were sequenced, and roughly a sixth of those sequences were non-productive.

Findings and caveats that apply to the study as a whole: In vitro tests confirmed that a few of the cytomegalovirus-associated TCR beta chains recognize cytomegalovirus antigens. The classifier was reported to diagnose cytomegalovirus status with high specificity and sensitivity in both the original cohort and the validation cohort. Compared with the roughly 670-donor mean, donors in an Asian-associated ancestry cluster had fewer N-insertions in productive TCRs, according to a later genetic analysis. A later analysis associated 15,000 to 20,000 TCR beta sequences with specific HLA alleles at a false discovery rate of 0.05. Most TCR sequences were seen in very few donors, while some public TCRs were found in many individuals. A cluster of highly shared sequence variants was judged likely to represent a technical artifact of the sequencing pipeline. A further reported finding was that TCR beta sequences accurately predicted the HLA-A and HLA-B alleles for most subjects in the first cohort. Compared with equally common non-associated chains, HLA-associated TCR beta chains in a later analysis were more clonally expanded and had lower generation probabilities. When HLA alleles, especially DR and DQ, strongly co-occurred, TCR associations were difficult to assign to individual alleles. In a later analysis, the rate of TCR association differed among HLA loci, with DRB1 alleles having the most associated TCRs and HLA-C alleles having the fewest. The only immune exposure information available for the cohort was CMV serostatus. A later analysis reported that several top co-occurrence clusters appeared linked to parvovirus B19, influenza, CMV and Epstein-Barr virus. The 87-base-pair reads could not distinguish some IMGT-functional V segments, including TRBV6-2 and TRBV6-3, so those segments were excluded. Linkage disequilibrium might explain the correlated functional status among segregating V segments, but an unknown experimental factor could not be ruled out. This cohort had only TCR beta chains sequenced, and the lack of alpha or paired-chain data limited which features could be detected. The presence/absence analyses assumed that sequencing depth was roughly uniform across donors, and that assumption may not be true. The authors suggested that the approach could potentially be extended to other disease states and immunological phenotypes. An earlier analysis of several hundred of the donors showed that most TCR beta V segments appeared in productive rearrangements either about 87% or about 30% of the time, which broadly matched IMGT annotations. A later analysis found that most CMV-associated TCR beta chains appeared HLA-restricted, with HLA associations seemingly driven largely by CMV exposure. In a later genetic analysis, a missense DCLRE1C variant was associated with V-gene and J-gene trimming of TCR beta chains, and the association was replicated in an independent cohort. Because some donors lacked HLA typing at each locus, the association tests relied only on the typed subset. The study listed 170 or so TCR beta chains as associated with cytomegalovirus. Because counts were too low, some 17 rarely observed V segments, including chromosome 9 orphons, were excluded from the earlier analysis of several hundred of the donors.

Compared with germline, V lacks 0 bases and J lacks 2 bases; bases without a gene match: 4. There are 15 amino acids in the CDR3, from cysteine to phenylalanine inclusive. The entry retains the CDR3 DNA only, 45 bases that are in frame from base 1. The germline V gene specifies SQVTM as CDR1 and ANQGSEA as CDR2. In total, 500 to 700 healthy bone marrow donors made up the cohort. Cohort members were all nominally healthy when sampled, although unrecorded immune exposures were likely present. The donor tested CMV seronegative and was one of the 352 seronegative cohort members. A peripheral blood sample was provided by each donor, and peripheral blood mononuclear cells were used for TCR beta sequencing. The Qiagen DNeasy Blood Extraction Kit was used to extract genomic DNA from the blood cell samples. Remarks on this clone: There is no known antigen for this receptor. No much larger clone is present one base from it, and per-base qualities are unavailable.

Library construction relied on the immunoSEQ multiplex PCR assay. The multiplex PCR relied on a mix of 60 forward primers for TCR Vbeta segments and 13 reverse primers for TCR Jbeta segments. A multiplex PCR assay on genomic DNA amplified the CDR3 region of rearranged TCR beta genes. Amplified TCR beta libraries were sequenced as 87-base-pair reads on the Illumina HiSeq System. In the original analysis: A later analysis tallied roughly 78 million unique TCR beta chains across the 700 or so repertoires, and approximately 9.9 million of those chains were shared by two or more donors. To remove PCR and sequencing errors, raw reads were error-corrected and collapsed into unique sequences using a nearest-neighbor algorithm that merged closely related sequences. To assign V, D and J gene segments, CDR3 sequences were aligned to IMGT reference sequences. For a sequence to be retained, a match of at least six nucleotides to both a V gene segment and a J gene segment was required. Rearrangements were called productive when the CDR3 lacked stop codons and stayed in frame with V and J; all others were non-productive. CDR3 was defined by IMGT convention, running from the second conserved V-encoded cysteine to the conserved J-encoded phenylalanine. The earlier analysis of 450 to 750 of the donors excluded any sequence lacking an unambiguous match to a single V gene segment. In an earlier analysis of a few hundred of the donors, a V segment was called functional when productive rearrangements were above 56.7%, and segregating when the standard deviation between donors exceeded 5%. A statistical classification framework was developed to diagnose cytomegalovirus status using the catalog of TCR beta chain sequences. V and J gene assignment, in a later analysis, came from comparing TCR nucleotide sequences with IMGT/GENE-DB human TR gene sequences. A later analysis assigned CDR3 sequences and most-parsimonious VDJ recombination scenarios with the TCRdist pipeline. A later analysis defined each TCR beta chain by its CDR3 amino acid sequence plus V-gene family, and excluded reads lacking a unique V-gene family. To address suspected cross-contamination and a sequencing artifact, a later analysis removed a few hundred highly shared, low-generation-probability nucleotide sequences. In a later analysis, a clonal expansion index for each public chain was calculated from normalized within-repertoire ranks of inferred template counts. In a later analysis, generation probabilities were computed with a VDJ recombination model fitted to out-of-frame rearrangements, and the resulting probabilities were checked against IGoR. In a later analysis, hypergeometric tests were used to score TCR-TCR, TCR-HLA and TCR-CMV co-occurrence, with a repertoire-size bias correction applied to TCR pairs. To estimate false discovery rates, a later analysis permuted the HLA or CMV assignments 20 times. In a later analysis, co-occurring TCRs were grouped with DBSCAN, and TCRdist sequence similarity was added when clustering was performed within HLA-allele-positive subsets. Repertoires with fewer than 30,000 or more than 120,000 public chains, plus five repertoires with anomalous nucleotide sharing, were excluded from co-occurrence clustering. In TCRdb, the immuneACCESS table is reduced to in-frame sequences with V and J assigned. These tables do not hold every clone; where another copy was compared, an unresolved V gene accounts for under half, and the others remain unexplained. V, J and clone size were drawn from that table, and D and trimming were deduced from the DNA. The sample table lists around 99,000 clones, about 78% of them with a count of one. The biggest ten clones account for roughly 3% of the sample.

The TCR sequence derives from a middle-aged man in good health and CMV-seronegative. The rearrangement joined TRBV29-1 to TRBJ2-7, and 10 bases in between align with TRBD1. The source material was PBMCs. The nucleotide sequence is given as TGCAGCGTTGAAGATTTTGGACAGGGGGCCTACGAGCAGTACTTC. This encodes CSVEDFGQGAYEQYF.